This is a list of T cell receptor beta chains from one sample in a study of PD-1 blockade in mismatch repair-deficient tumors. Antigens for these TCRs are unknown. The method was immunoSEQ multiplex PCR; TCRdb's version includes in-frame clones alone and lacks a portion of them. Of over 9,000 clones listed, around nine tenths are singletons. The sample was cells cultured in vitro, taken from a patient treated with pembrolizumab. The receptors were gathered from an adult with mismatch repair-deficient cancer. Each CDR3 is given with its conserved first and last residue. Fields, in order: J gene, D gene, CDR3 length, V gene, CDR3 protein. D genes are given only for firm matches.

J gene: TRBJ2-3; D gene: TRBD2; CDR3 length: 17; V gene: TRBV5-1; CDR3 protein: CASSLPPLAGGQNTQYF
J gene: TRBJ2-1; D gene: -; CDR3 length: 16; V gene: TRBV9; CDR3 protein: CASSAQPVTPYNEQFF
J gene: TRBJ2-5; D gene: TRBD1; CDR3 length: 14; V gene: TRBV5-1; CDR3 protein: CASSPGGSQETQYF
J gene: TRBJ1-2; D gene: TRBD1; CDR3 length: 14; V gene: TRBV2; CDR3 protein: CASSESTGGRGYTF
J gene: TRBJ2-5; D gene: TRBD1; CDR3 length: 15; V gene: TRBV7-6; CDR3 protein: CASSMTGPPQETQYF
J gene: TRBJ1-2; D gene: -; CDR3 length: 12; V gene: TRBV5-8; CDR3 protein: CASSLYRDGYTF
J gene: TRBJ1-3; D gene: -; CDR3 length: 16; V gene: TRBV9; CDR3 protein: CASSVDGRVAGNTIYF
J gene: TRBJ1-4; D gene: -; CDR3 length: 16; V gene: TRBV19; CDR3 protein: CASKYQGRWTNEKLFF
J gene: TRBJ2-3; D gene: -; CDR3 length: 14; V gene: TRBV10-2; CDR3 protein: CASTSQGMTDTQYF
J gene: TRBJ1-1; D gene: -; CDR3 length: 14; V gene: TRBV18; CDR3 protein: CASSPRLENTEAFF
J gene: TRBJ2-1; D gene: -; CDR3 length: 18; V gene: TRBV6-4; CDR3 protein: CASSDSDMGISSYNEQFF
J gene: TRBJ1-2; D gene: -; CDR3 length: 16; V gene: TRBV6-1; CDR3 protein: CASSEFGTPPNYGYTF
J gene: TRBJ2-7; D gene: -; CDR3 length: 13; V gene: TRBV4-2; CDR3 protein: CASSPYSSYEQYF
J gene: TRBJ1-1; D gene: -; CDR3 length: 13; V gene: TRBV30; CDR3 protein: CAWSVGQGQQTFF
J gene: TRBJ2-1; D gene: TRBD1; CDR3 length: 16; V gene: TRBV9; CDR3 protein: CASSVALRGRYNEQFF
J gene: TRBJ2-2; D gene: -; CDR3 length: 12; V gene: TRBV5-1; CDR3 protein: CASSLAPGELFF
J gene: TRBJ2-7; D gene: TRBD2; CDR3 length: 15; V gene: TRBV6-4; CDR3 protein: CAGMVSGRKGYEQYF
J gene: TRBJ2-3; D gene: -; CDR3 length: 13; V gene: TRBV6-5; CDR3 protein: CASSYPGADTQYF
J gene: TRBJ1-3; D gene: -; CDR3 length: 15; V gene: TRBV28; CDR3 protein: CASSSVPGAGNTIYF
J gene: TRBJ2-2; D gene: -; CDR3 length: 11; V gene: TRBV28; CDR3 protein: CASSVGGELFF
J gene: TRBJ2-3; D gene: -; CDR3 length: 14; V gene: TRBV6-1; CDR3 protein: CASSLQGGTDTQYF
J gene: TRBJ1-6; D gene: -; CDR3 length: 14; V gene: TRBV18; CDR3 protein: CASSKDRFNSPLHF
J gene: TRBJ2-3; D gene: TRBD2; CDR3 length: 13; V gene: TRBV28; CDR3 protein: CATPPTGGDTQYF
J gene: TRBJ2-2; D gene: TRBD1; CDR3 length: 17; V gene: TRBV27; CDR3 protein: CASSLLLTGKDTGELFF
J gene: TRBJ1-5; D gene: -; CDR3 length: 16; V gene: TRBV18; CDR3 protein: CASSPFDSLGNQPQHF
J gene: TRBJ2-3; D gene: TRBD1; CDR3 length: 14; V gene: TRBV6-1; CDR3 protein: CASRSLTGIDTQYF
J gene: TRBJ2-5; D gene: TRBD1; CDR3 length: 18; V gene: TRBV5-4; CDR3 protein: CASSDAPGQGLKGETQYF
J gene: TRBJ2-5; D gene: -; CDR3 length: 15; V gene: TRBV5-1; CDR3 protein: CASSPRGVRQETQYF
J gene: TRBJ1-1; D gene: -; CDR3 length: 13; V gene: TRBV18; CDR3 protein: CASSPPGNTEAFF
J gene: TRBJ1-2; D gene: -; CDR3 length: 14; V gene: TRBV28; CDR3 protein: CASRDRTQLDGYTF
J gene: TRBJ1-5; D gene: -; CDR3 length: 15; V gene: TRBV30; CDR3 protein: CAWSDGLYSNQPQHF
J gene: TRBJ2-3; D gene: -; CDR3 length: 16; V gene: TRBV4-2; CDR3 protein: CASSQDGGEYADTQYF
J gene: TRBJ2-2; D gene: -; CDR3 length: 12; V gene: TRBV18; CDR3 protein: CASSPPSSPDKF
J gene: TRBJ2-7; D gene: -; CDR3 length: 16; V gene: TRBV11-2; CDR3 protein: CASSLEGHWSSYEQYF
J gene: TRBJ1-4; D gene: TRBD1; CDR3 length: 15; V gene: TRBV7-9; CDR3 protein: CASSLFGTGGEKLFF
J gene: TRBJ2-2; D gene: -; CDR3 length: 13; V gene: TRBV21-1; CDR3 protein: CASSKVPTGELFF
J gene: TRBJ2-5; D gene: -; CDR3 length: 13; V gene: TRBV9; CDR3 protein: CASSSPGQETQYF
J gene: TRBJ1-2; D gene: -; CDR3 length: 15; V gene: TRBV29-1; CDR3 protein: CSAGLAETNNYGYTF
J gene: TRBJ1-2; D gene: -; CDR3 length: 11; V gene: TRBV28; CDR3 protein: CASSVQGSYTF
J gene: TRBJ1-2; D gene: -; CDR3 length: 13; V gene: TRBV9; CDR3 protein: CASSVDGHYGYTF
J gene: TRBJ2-7; D gene: -; CDR3 length: 13; V gene: TRBV28; CDR3 protein: CASSLGGGYEQYF
J gene: TRBJ1-2; D gene: -; CDR3 length: 13; V gene: TRBV28; CDR3 protein: CASSPTEISGYTF
J gene: TRBJ2-5; D gene: TRBD1; CDR3 length: 14; V gene: TRBV27; CDR3 protein: CASSLGQGGETQYF
J gene: TRBJ2-7; D gene: -; CDR3 length: 13; V gene: TRBV5-1; CDR3 protein: CASRAPSDYEQYF